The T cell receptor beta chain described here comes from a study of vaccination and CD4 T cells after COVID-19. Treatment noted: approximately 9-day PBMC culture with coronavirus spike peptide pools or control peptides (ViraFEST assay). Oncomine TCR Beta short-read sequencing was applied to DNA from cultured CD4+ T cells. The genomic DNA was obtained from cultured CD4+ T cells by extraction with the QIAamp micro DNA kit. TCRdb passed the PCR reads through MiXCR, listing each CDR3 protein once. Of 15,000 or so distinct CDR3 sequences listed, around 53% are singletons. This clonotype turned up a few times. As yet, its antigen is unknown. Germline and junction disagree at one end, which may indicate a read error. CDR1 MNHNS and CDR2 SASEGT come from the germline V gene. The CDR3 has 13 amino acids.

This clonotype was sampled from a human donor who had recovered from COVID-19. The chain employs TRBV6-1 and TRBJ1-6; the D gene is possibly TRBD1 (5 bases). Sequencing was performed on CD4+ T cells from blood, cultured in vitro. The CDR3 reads CASCEGPGSPLHF. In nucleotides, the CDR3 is TGTGCCAGCTGTGAGGGGCCAGGATCACCCCTCCACTTT.